This TCR beta chain was sequenced during a study of T-cell memory formation after mild COVID-19. Each CDR3 protein is one row after TCRdb ran MiXCR on the 5' RACE reads. This sample has 150,000 to 200,000 distinct CDR3 sequences, with 10% to 15% found just once. CDR1 SGHRS and CDR2 YFSETQ come from the germline V gene. This CDR3 comprises 15 residues. V was cut by 0 bases and J by 3 bases, with 12 bases left in between. This clonotype showed up many times. Sequencing was performed on PBMCs or a T cell subset sorted from them (not recorded which). The rearrangement uses TRBV5-1 and TRBJ1-2; D remains ambiguous. This clonotype originated in a man aged 18 to 29 who had mild COVID-19 (a few samples of this study predate the infection). Cell type and time point are not known. For the CDR3, the DNA is TGCGCCAGCAGCTTGGGGCAAGCAAGGCACTATGGCTACACCTTC. This codes for CASSLGQARHYGYTF.